This is a list of T cell receptor beta chains from one sample in a study of T cell responses to AZD1222 COVID-19 vaccine. TCRdb keeps only in-frame clones here, not all; method: immunoSEQ multiplex PCR. Among roughly 150,000 clones listed, around 89% were seen once. The material was peripheral blood, obtained on day 0 of MenACWY control vaccination. The receptors derive from an adult in good health. Each CDR3 is given with its conserved first and last residue. The D gene is left open where the match is weak. Clone size is given for some rows only: seen once, a few or many times, or a class if the clone is expanded.

CDR3 length: 15; V gene: TRBV13; D gene: .; J gene: TRBJ2-7; clone size: .; CDR3 protein: CASSPQGGSTAEQYF; CDR3 DNA: TGTGCCAGCAGCCCCCAAGGGGGTTCGACGGCCGAGCAGTACTTC
CDR3 length: 12; V gene: TRBV9; D gene: .; J gene: TRBJ2-5; clone size: once; CDR3 protein: CASSVGEETQYF; CDR3 DNA: TGTGCCAGCAGCGTAGGGGAAGAGACCCAGTACTTC
CDR3 length: 15; V gene: TRBV28; D gene: .; J gene: TRBJ1-1; clone size: .; CDR3 protein: CASSPPLQGLTEAFF; CDR3 DNA: TGTGCCAGCAGTCCCCCCCTACAGGGTCTCACTGAAGCTTTCTTT
CDR3 length: 12; V gene: TRBV9; D gene: .; J gene: TRBJ2-7; clone size: .; CDR3 protein: CASSVDNYEQYF; CDR3 DNA: TGTGCCAGCAGCGTAGACAACTACGAGCAGTACTTC
CDR3 length: 15; V gene: TRBV5-8; D gene: TRBD2; J gene: TRBJ2-2; clone size: few; CDR3 protein: CASSQRGRFAGELFF; CDR3 DNA: TGTGCCAGCAGCCAGCGGGGAAGATTCGCCGGGGAGCTGTTTTTT
CDR3 length: 15; V gene: TRBV6-5; D gene: TRBD2; J gene: TRBJ2-7; clone size: .; CDR3 protein: CASSYGTSGTYEQYF; CDR3 DNA: TGTGCCAGCAGTTACGGGACTAGCGGAACCTACGAGCAGTACTTC
CDR3 length: 15; V gene: TRBV9; D gene: TRBD2; J gene: TRBJ2-1; clone size: .; CDR3 protein: CASSAAGEGYNEQFF; CDR3 DNA: TGTGCCAGCAGCGCGGCGGGGGAAGGGTACAATGAGCAGTTCTTC
CDR3 length: 16; V gene: TRBV9; D gene: TRBD1; J gene: TRBJ2-1; clone size: .; CDR3 protein: CASSFSQGAYYNEQFF; CDR3 DNA: TGTGCCAGCAGCTTCTCACAGGGGGCGTACTACAATGAGCAGTTCTTC
CDR3 length: 13; V gene: TRBV5-1; D gene: .; J gene: TRBJ2-5; clone size: .; CDR3 protein: CASSWEIGETQYF; CDR3 DNA: TGCGCCAGCAGCTGGGAAATCGGGGAGACCCAGTACTTC
CDR3 length: 13; V gene: TRBV18; D gene: TRBD1; J gene: TRBJ1-2; clone size: .; CDR3 protein: CASSQGTDYGYTF; CDR3 DNA: TGTGCCAGCTCACAGGGGACAGACTATGGCTACACCTTC
CDR3 length: 16; V gene: TRBV5-1; D gene: TRBD1; J gene: TRBJ2-3; clone size: .; CDR3 protein: CASSPLTGYGTDTQYF; CDR3 DNA: TGCGCCAGCAGCCCCCTGACAGGGTATGGCACAGATACGCAGTATTTT
CDR3 length: 14; V gene: TRBV27; D gene: .; J gene: TRBJ1-5; clone size: .; CDR3 protein: CASSLRRATQPQHF; CDR3 DNA: TGTGCCAGCAGTTTACGGAGGGCCACTCAGCCCCAGCATTTT
CDR3 length: 15; V gene: TRBV5-1; D gene: .; J gene: TRBJ2-5; clone size: .; CDR3 protein: CASSYQGNPGETQYF; CDR3 DNA: TGCGCCAGCAGCTACCAGGGCAATCCTGGGGAGACCCAGTACTTC
CDR3 length: 16; V gene: TRBV7-3; D gene: TRBD2; J gene: TRBJ2-3; clone size: .; CDR3 protein: CASSPPGAGGGDTQYF; CDR3 DNA: TGTGCCAGCAGCCCCCCAGGAGCGGGAGGGGGAGATACGCAGTATTTT
CDR3 length: 12; V gene: TRBV4-2; D gene: .; J gene: TRBJ2-1; clone size: .; CDR3 protein: CASSQGYTEQFF; CDR3 DNA: TGTGCCAGCAGCCAAGGGTATACTGAGCAGTTCTTC
CDR3 length: 14; V gene: TRBV5-1; D gene: TRBD1; J gene: TRBJ1-3; clone size: few; CDR3 protein: CASSFQGERNTIYF; CDR3 DNA: TGCGCCAGCAGCTTTCAGGGGGAACGAAACACCATATATTTT
CDR3 length: 16; V gene: TRBV5-1; D gene: .; J gene: TRBJ1-4; clone size: .; CDR3 protein: CASSPGTFPPNEKLFF; CDR3 DNA: TGCGCCAGCAGCCCTGGGACCTTTCCGCCTAATGAAAAACTGTTTTTT
CDR3 length: 14; V gene: TRBV27; D gene: TRBD2; J gene: TRBJ2-3; clone size: .; CDR3 protein: CASSSLGRADTQYF; CDR3 DNA: TGTGCCAGCAGCTCGCTGGGGAGGGCAGATACGCAGTATTTT
CDR3 length: 13; V gene: TRBV7-3; D gene: .; J gene: TRBJ1-1; clone size: .; CDR3 protein: CASSSQGSSEAFF; CDR3 DNA: TGTGCCAGCAGCTCCCAGGGCAGCAGTGAAGCTTTCTTT
CDR3 length: 12; V gene: TRBV28; D gene: .; J gene: TRBJ1-5; clone size: .; CDR3 protein: CASSLKGQPQHF; CDR3 DNA: TGTGCCAGCAGTTTAAAGGGACAGCCCCAGCATTTT
CDR3 length: 15; V gene: TRBV28; D gene: TRBD1; J gene: TRBJ1-4; clone size: .; CDR3 protein: CASSSLQGGNEKLFF; CDR3 DNA: TGTGCCAGCAGTTCGCTACAGGGGGGTAATGAAAAACTGTTTTTT
CDR3 length: 15; V gene: TRBV6-2/TRBV6-3; D gene: TRBD1; J gene: TRBJ2-7; clone size: .; CDR3 protein: CASSYPGQAHYEQYF; CDR3 DNA: TGTGCCAGCAGTTACCCTGGACAGGCTCACTACGAGCAGTACTTC
CDR3 length: 16; V gene: TRBV7-9; D gene: .; J gene: TRBJ2-1; clone size: .; CDR3 protein: CASSLRAGPSYNEQFF; CDR3 DNA: TGTGCCAGCAGCTTGCGCGCGGGGCCCTCCTACAATGAGCAGTTCTTC
CDR3 length: 16; V gene: TRBV28; D gene: .; J gene: TRBJ2-1; clone size: .; CDR3 protein: CASSPLWGGLYNEQFF; CDR3 DNA: TGTGCCAGCAGTCCCCTTTGGGGGGGCCTATACAATGAGCAGTTCTTC
CDR3 length: 15; V gene: TRBV28; D gene: TRBD1; J gene: TRBJ2-7; clone size: .; CDR3 protein: CASSSVDRGPYEQYF; CDR3 DNA: TGTGCCAGCAGTTCCGTCGACAGGGGTCCCTACGAGCAGTACTTC
CDR3 length: 15; V gene: TRBV27; D gene: .; J gene: TRBJ1-5; clone size: .; CDR3 protein: CASSLNWGYNQPQHF; CDR3 DNA: TGTGCCAGCAGTTTAAATTGGGGGTACAATCAGCCCCAGCATTTT
CDR3 length: 14; V gene: TRBV28; D gene: .; J gene: TRBJ1-1; clone size: .; CDR3 protein: CASSLGTSQGRAFF; CDR3 DNA: TGTGCCAGCAGTTTAGGGACCTCACAGGGTAGGGCTTTCTTT
CDR3 length: 12; V gene: TRBV12-3/TRBV12-4; D gene: .; J gene: TRBJ1-2; clone size: .; CDR3 protein: CASKAVNYGYTF; CDR3 DNA: TGTGCCAGCAAGGCAGTTAACTATGGCTACACCTTC
CDR3 length: 15; V gene: TRBV9; D gene: .; J gene: TRBJ1-3; clone size: .; CDR3 protein: CASSGTPWTGNTIYF; CDR3 DNA: TGTGCCAGCAGCGGAACTCCGTGGACCGGAAACACCATATATTTT
CDR3 length: 13; V gene: TRBV29-1; D gene: .; J gene: TRBJ2-7; clone size: .; CDR3 protein: CSVAGSEAYEQYF; CDR3 DNA: TGCAGCGTTGCTGGCAGTGAGGCCTACGAGCAGTACTTC
CDR3 length: 15; V gene: TRBV6-5; D gene: .; J gene: TRBJ1-5; clone size: .; CDR3 protein: CASSSHGTNNQPQHF; CDR3 DNA: TGTGCCAGCAGCTCACACGGTACCAACAATCAGCCCCAGCATTTT
CDR3 length: 13; V gene: TRBV7-2; D gene: .; J gene: TRBJ1-1; clone size: .; CDR3 protein: CASSLALGGVAFF; CDR3 DNA: TGTGCCAGCAGCTTAGCGCTTGGAGGGGTCGCTTTCTTT
CDR3 length: 14; V gene: TRBV15; D gene: .; J gene: TRBJ1-5; clone size: .; CDR3 protein: CATSRGTAGQPQHF; CDR3 DNA: TGTGCCACCAGCAGAGGGACCGCAGGTCAGCCCCAGCATTTT
CDR3 length: 16; V gene: TRBV6-6; D gene: .; J gene: TRBJ1-3; clone size: .; CDR3 protein: CASSYPGSSSGNTIYF; CDR3 DNA: TGTGCCAGCAGTTACCCGGGTTCGTCCTCTGGAAACACCATATATTTT
CDR3 length: 13; V gene: TRBV15; D gene: .; J gene: TRBJ1-2; clone size: .; CDR3 protein: CATSGGTNYGYTF; CDR3 DNA: TGTGCCACCAGCGGTGGGACCAACTATGGCTACACCTTC
CDR3 length: 12; V gene: TRBV30; D gene: .; J gene: TRBJ1-6; clone size: .; CDR3 protein: CAWSRGNSPLHF; CDR3 DNA: TGTGCCTGGAGTCGGGGGAATTCACCCCTCCACTTT
CDR3 length: 16; V gene: TRBV6-6; D gene: TRBD1; J gene: TRBJ1-1; clone size: .; CDR3 protein: CASRGTGGTMNTEAFF; CDR3 DNA: TGTGCCAGCAGAGGGACAGGGGGTACTATGAACACTGAAGCTTTCTTT
CDR3 length: 14; V gene: TRBV6-5; D gene: .; J gene: TRBJ2-3; clone size: .; CDR3 protein: CASSYSFKKDTQYF; CDR3 DNA: TGTGCCAGCAGTTACTCGTTCAAGAAAGATACGCAGTATTTT
CDR3 length: 16; V gene: TRBV28; D gene: TRBD2; J gene: TRBJ2-1; clone size: once; CDR3 protein: CASSNIGGLAVDEQFF; CDR3 DNA: TGTGCCAGCAGCAACATAGGGGGACTAGCGGTAGATGAGCAGTTCTTC
CDR3 length: 13; V gene: TRBV30; D gene: .; J gene: TRBJ1-2; clone size: .; CDR3 protein: CAWSAPEFSGYTF; CDR3 DNA: TGTGCCTGGAGTGCCCCGGAGTTCTCTGGCTACACCTTC
CDR3 length: 14; V gene: TRBV6-1; D gene: TRBD1; J gene: TRBJ1-2; clone size: .; CDR3 protein: CASSETGGYYGYTF; CDR3 DNA: TGTGCCAGCAGTGAGACAGGGGGTTACTATGGCTACACCTTC
CDR3 length: 13; V gene: TRBV3-1/TRBV3-2; D gene: .; J gene: TRBJ2-7; clone size: .; CDR3 protein: CASSQDRDYEQYF; CDR3 DNA: TGTGCCAGCAGCCAAGACAGGGACTACGAGCAGTACTTC
CDR3 length: 12; V gene: TRBV10-3; D gene: .; J gene: TRBJ2-7; clone size: .; CDR3 protein: CAISQDSYEQYF; CDR3 DNA: TGTGCCATCAGTCAGGACAGCTACGAGCAGTACTTC
CDR3 length: 13; V gene: TRBV5-1; D gene: .; J gene: TRBJ2-3; clone size: .; CDR3 protein: CASSLGPTDTQYF; CDR3 DNA: TGCGCCAGCAGCTTGGGTCCGACAGATACGCAGTATTTT
CDR3 length: 17; V gene: TRBV6-1; D gene: TRBD2; J gene: TRBJ2-1; clone size: .; CDR3 protein: CASSALGTSGRPNEQFF; CDR3 DNA: TGTGCCAGCAGTGCCCTGGGGACTAGCGGGAGACCCAATGAGCAGTTCTTC
CDR3 length: 14; V gene: TRBV7-2; D gene: .; J gene: TRBJ1-1; clone size: .; CDR3 protein: CASSLFRANTEAFF; CDR3 DNA: TGTGCCAGCAGCTTATTCCGGGCGAACACTGAAGCTTTCTTT
CDR3 length: 13; V gene: TRBV6-2/TRBV6-3; D gene: .; J gene: TRBJ2-7; clone size: .; CDR3 protein: CASSWMGAAEQYF; CDR3 DNA: TGTGCCAGCAGTTGGATGGGAGCCGCCGAGCAGTACTTC
CDR3 length: 17; V gene: TRBV11-3; D gene: TRBD2; J gene: TRBJ2-7; clone size: .; CDR3 protein: CASSSSVGSGGRYEQYF; CDR3 DNA: TGTGCCAGCAGCTCGTCCGTTGGGAGCGGGGGGAGATACGAGCAGTACTTC
CDR3 length: 14; V gene: TRBV7-9; D gene: TRBD1; J gene: TRBJ1-4; clone size: few; CDR3 protein: CASSPTGPDEKLFF; CDR3 DNA: TGTGCCAGCAGCCCGACAGGGCCGGACGAAAAACTGTTTTTT
CDR3 length: 13; V gene: TRBV4-3; D gene: .; J gene: TRBJ2-7; clone size: .; CDR3 protein: CASSQAITLEQYF; CDR3 DNA: TGCGCCAGCAGCCAAGCGATTACTCTCGAGCAGTACTTC
CDR3 length: 15; V gene: TRBV9; D gene: TRBD1; J gene: TRBJ2-7; clone size: once; CDR3 protein: CASSVALGQSYEQYF; CDR3 DNA: TGTGCCAGCAGCGTAGCTCTGGGACAGTCCTACGAGCAGTACTTC
CDR3 length: 16; V gene: TRBV11-1; D gene: .; J gene: TRBJ2-3; clone size: .; CDR3 protein: CASSPREARMAGTQYF; CDR3 DNA: TGTGCCAGCAGCCCTCGCGAGGCTAGAATGGCGGGTACGCAGTATTTT
CDR3 length: 15; V gene: TRBV20-1; D gene: .; J gene: TRBJ2-3; clone size: .; CDR3 protein: CSASGQGKNTDTQYF; CDR3 DNA: TGCAGTGCTAGTGGCCAGGGGAAAAACACAGATACGCAGTATTTT